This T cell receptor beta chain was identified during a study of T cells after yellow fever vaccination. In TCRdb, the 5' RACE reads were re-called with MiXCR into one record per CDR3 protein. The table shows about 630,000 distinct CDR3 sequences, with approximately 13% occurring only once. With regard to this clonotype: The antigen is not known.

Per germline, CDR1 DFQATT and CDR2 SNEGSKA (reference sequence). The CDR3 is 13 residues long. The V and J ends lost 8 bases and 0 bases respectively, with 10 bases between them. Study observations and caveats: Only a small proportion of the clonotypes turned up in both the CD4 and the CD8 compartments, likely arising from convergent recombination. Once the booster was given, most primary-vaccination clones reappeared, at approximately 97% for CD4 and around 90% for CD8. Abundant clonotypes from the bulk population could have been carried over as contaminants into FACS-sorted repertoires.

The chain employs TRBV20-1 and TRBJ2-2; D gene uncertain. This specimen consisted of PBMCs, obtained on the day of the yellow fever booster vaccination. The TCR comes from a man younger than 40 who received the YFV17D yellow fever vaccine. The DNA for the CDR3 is TGCAGTACAGAACAAACGAACACCGGGGAGCTGTTTTTT. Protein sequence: CSTEQTNTGELFF.